The clone carrying this TCR beta chain was seen more than once but under ten times. Antigen unknown. The CDR3 runs to 16 residues. CDR1 and CDR2 (germline): LGHNA, YNFKEQ. V was pared by 2 bases and J by 0 bases, with 13 bases between. This specimen belongs to a study of response to subunit inactivated influenza vaccine. Points from the study as a whole: Each seasonal influenza vaccination recruits few new T cells, the authors suggested.

Using its own MiXCR run on the RT-PCR reads, TCRdb lists one record per CDR3 protein. The data show over 300,000 distinct CDR3 sequences, around a fifth seen once. The TCR sequence derives from a man aged 50-75 years who received an inactivated influenza vaccine. The sequenced sample was PBMCs from blood, obtained approximately 20 months after vaccination. This rearrangement joins TRBV4-2 to TRBJ1-1, with D tentatively TRBD1 (6 bases). This CDR3 reads CASSQFPTGMNTEAFF. CDR3 in DNA: TGTGCCAGCAGCCAATTCCCGACAGGTATGAACACTGAAGCTTTCTTT.